Below, one TCR beta chain is given with its context. The target antigen is unknown. Terminally differentiated effector memory CD45RA+ cells were excluded by CCR7 positive selection of CD45RO-negative cells. Adult donors, all healthy and HIV-negative, had no recent acute infections or vaccinations. This specimen comes from a study of shared clonotypes between healthy human individuals. Study in general: Three plates were used per donor for CD4 naive, three for CD4 memory, two for CD8 naive and one for CD8 memory.

Study-wide findings and caveats: It was expected that sequencing depth would affect clonotype sharing among donors.

This CDR3 is built from 15 residues. V was pared by 5 bases and J by 6 bases, with 17 bases between. The germline gives CDR1 MNHNS, CDR2 SASEGT. Execution of the assay was at deep level. Profiled with immunoSEQ multiplex PCR; TCRdb holds only in-frame clones, not every one. Of 750,000 to 1,000,000 clones listed, around 92% are singletons. This receptor was obtained from a young man in good health. The chain is built from TRBV6-1 and TRBJ1-5; tentatively, D is TRBD1 (6 bases). The specimen was naive CD8+ T cells sorted from blood. As DNA, the CDR3 is TGTGCCAGCAGTCTTCCTCGGGGGGGCGGTCAGCCCCAGCATTTT. It codes for CASSLPRGGGQPQHF.